These 30 T cell receptor beta chains came from one sample sequenced in a study of cytotoxic CD8 clonotypes in ibrutinib-treated CLL. TCRdb's table, derived via immunoSEQ multiplex PCR, lists solely in-frame clones and lacks some. The sample records 150,000 to 250,000 clones, over 60% being singletons. The input for sequencing was PBMCs, taken after 24 months of ibrutinib treatment. The source is a human donor with chronic lymphocytic leukemia.

The chain carries TRBV27 and TRBJ2-3; 8 positions agree with TRBD2. The length of the CDR3 is 20 residues. After removal of 5 bases from V and 3 bases from J, the junction contained 22 bases not matched to a gene. Germline CDR1 and CDR2: MNHEY and SMNVEV (reference sequence). The DNA of the CDR3 is TGTGCCAGCAGTCCTAACCCCTACAGGTCGGGAGGGCAGCAGACAGATACGCAGTATTTT. Translating gives CASSPNPYRSGGQQTDTQYF.

The V gene is TRBV6-6, the J gene TRBJ2-7; D tentatively reads TRBD1 or TRBD2 (5 bases each). Germline-derived CDR1 and CDR2 are MNHNY and SVGAGI (reference sequence). V lost 3 bases to trimming and J lost 2 bases, with 8 bases between them. The CDR3 runs to 13 residues. CDR3 sequence: CASSYGGPYEQYF. CDR3 in DNA: TGTGCCAGCAGTTATGGGGGTCCCTACGAGCAGTACTTC.

This clone has more than one count but fewer than ten. This chain connects TRBV11-3 to TRBJ2-1, with unresolved D. Looked up from germline, CDR1 is SGHNT and CDR2 is YENEEA. CDR3 length equals 13 residues. V was cut by 0 bases and J by 5 bases, with 5 bases left in between. The CDR3: CASSLDPNNEQFF. Written as DNA, the CDR3 is TGTGCCAGCAGCTTAGATCCCAACAATGAGCAGTTCTTC.

The chain uses TRBV14 and TRBJ2-7; D gene uncertain. This CDR3 region has 17 residues. Per germline, CDR1 SGHDN and CDR2 FVKESK. Trimming cost V 1 base and J 0 bases, with 16 bases left between them. Here the CDR3 reads CASSQGLGPPSSYEQYF. CDR3 nucleotide sequence: TGTGCCAGCAGCCAAGGACTTGGCCCACCGAGCTCCTACGAGCAGTACTTC.

The chain carries TRBV2 and TRBJ2-3, with 11 bases that match TRBD2. The germline V gene has CDR1 SNHLY and CDR2 FYNNEI. V shed 6 bases, J shed 0 bases, and the junction held 11 bases outside the gene matches. CDR3 size: 18 residues. The CDR3 is CASSSGLAGGPSTDTQYF. DNA of the CDR3: TGTGCCAGCAGCTCTGGGCTAGCGGGAGGCCCTAGCACAGATACGCAGTATTTT.

The chain joins TRBV30 to TRBJ1-2; D is perhaps TRBD1 (5 bases). Germline V gene lookup returns CDR1 GTSNPN and CDR2 SVGIG (reference sequence). The CDR3 has 13 residues. With 0 bases removed from V and 5 bases from J, the gap between germline ends came to 10 bases. The CDR3 DNA reads as TGTGCCTGGAGTGTGGGGGTCGGGTATGGCTACACCTTC. This encodes CAWSVGVGYGYTF.

This clone appeared a single time. The genes are TRBV5-6 and TRBJ2-7; 7 bases line up with TRBD1. Germline CDR1 reads SGHDT; CDR2 reads YYEEEE. The CDR3 spans 14 residues. V gave up 3 bases and J gave up 4 bases; unmatched junction bases: 7. The CDR3 nucleotides read TGTGCCAGCAGCTCAAGGGGGCGCAAATACGAGCAGTACTTC. Its translation is CASSSRGRKYEQYF.

The V and J genes are TRBV11-2 and TRBJ2-7; D is unclear. The germline V gene encodes CDR1 SGHAT and CDR2 FQNNGV. The CDR3 loop spans 13 amino acids. V was clipped by 0 bases and J by 1 base, with 4 bases between them. The CDR3 DNA is TGTGCCAGCAGCTTAGATAATTCCTACGAGCAGTACTTC. Its protein product is CASSLDNSYEQYF.

The CDR3 DNA is TGCGCCAGCAGCTTGGATCGAAGGACTAGCGGCACAGATACGCAGTATTTT. It translates to CASSLDRRTSGTDTQYF. V usage is TRBV5-1 and J usage is TRBJ2-3; 9 positions agree with TRBD2. CDR1 SGHRS and CDR2 YFSETQ come from the germline V gene. The CDR3 consists of 17 residues. The junction had 6 bases not matched to a gene; V was cut back by 0 bases and J by 1 base.

The gene calls are TRBV18 and TRBJ1-5; no clear D gene. Germline loops: CDR1 KGHSH, CDR2 LQKENI. V dropped 3 bases and J dropped 0 bases, with 6 bases sitting between them. This CDR3 region has 14 residues. The CDR3 region is CASSPTNSNQPQHF. The CDR3 nucleotides are TGTGCCAGCTCACCTACAAATAGCAATCAGCCCCAGCATTTT. Variable domain in full (rest from reference TRBV18 and TRBJ1-5): NAGVMQNPRHLVRRRGQEARLRCSPMKGHSHVYWYRQLPEEGLKFMVYLQKENIIDESGMPKERFSAEFPKEGPSILRIQQVVRGDSAAYFCASSPTNSNQPQHFGDGTRLSIL.

V is TRBV27 and J is TRBJ1-3, with 8 bases matching TRBD1. The CDR3 contains 16 residues. Germline values: CDR1 MNHEY, CDR2 SMNVEV (reference sequence). V lost 4 bases to trimming and J lost 0 bases; unmatched junction nucleotides: 5. CDR3: CASSSRDRSSGNTIYF. The CDR3 DNA reads as TGTGCCAGCAGTTCCCGGGACAGGAGCTCTGGAAACACCATATATTTT.

The rearrangement uses TRBV2 and TRBJ1-5; TRBD1 matches at 10 bases. CDR1 is SNHLY, CDR2 FYNNEI, per germline. V shed 6 bases, J shed 3 bases, and the junction held 8 bases outside the gene matches. The CDR3 is 16 amino acids. The CDR3 loop is CASRERDRGVNQPQHF. CDR3 in DNA: TGTGCCAGCAGAGAAAGGGACAGGGGAGTCAATCAGCCCCAGCATTTT.

This rearrangement joins TRBV4-1 to TRBJ2-5, with D hard to call. The germline V and J ends were trimmed by 2 bases and 1 base, with 5 bases remaining between them. The germline CDR1 and CDR2 sequences are MGHRA and YSYEKL. The CDR3 sequence is 13 residues long. The CDR3: CASSQMRQETQYF. The CDR3 nucleotides read TGCGCCAGCAGCCAAATGCGCCAAGAGACCCAGTACTTC.

The rearrangement joins TRBV4-1 to TRBJ2-1, with D perhaps TRBD1 (6 bases). Germline V CDR1 and CDR2: MGHRA, YSYEKL. The CDR3 has 15 amino acids. V lost 6 bases and J 7 bases, leaving 19 bases between the germline ends. CDR3 nucleotides: TGCGCCAGCAGAACCTTAGGGCAGGGGAAAAATGAGCAGTTCTTC. The encoded protein is CASRTLGQGKNEQFF.

The chain uses TRBV9 and TRBJ2-6; D unclear. Germline loops: CDR1 SGDLS, CDR2 YYNGEE. CDR3 length: 14 residues. V gave up 1 base and J gave up 1 base, with 3 bases separating them. The DNA for the CDR3 is TGTGCCAGCAGCGTACAATCTGGGGCCAACGTCCTGACTTTC. Translating gives CASSVQSGANVLTF. The full variable domain, its missing parts supplied by reference TRBV9 and TRBJ2-6, is DSGVTQTPKHLITATGQRVTLRCSPRSGDLSVYWYQQSLDQGLQFLIQYYNGEERAKGNILERFSAQQFPDLHSELNLSSLELGDSALYFCASSVQSGANVLTFGAGSRLTVL.

There are a few counts of this clone. The chain links TRBV7-2 to TRBJ2-1; 12 bases align to TRBD2. The germline V gene encodes CDR1 SGHTA and CDR2 FQGNSA. The trim removed 3 bases at V and 3 bases at J, leaving 6 bases unmatched. The CDR3 spans 17 residues. DNA of the CDR3: TGTGCCAGCAGCTTGACTAGCGGGAGTATCGTCTACAATGAGCAGTTCTTC. It specifies CASSLTSGSIVYNEQFF.

The rearrangement joins TRBV30 to TRBJ1-6; 9 bases are shared with TRBD1. The germline CDR1 and CDR2 sequences are GTSNPN and SVGIG (reference sequence). The CDR3 is 14 residues long. V shed 4 bases, J shed 7 bases, and the junction held 5 bases outside the gene matches. The CDR3, as DNA: TGTGCCTGGAAAGGACAGGGGAGGAATTCACCCCTCCACTTT. As protein: CAWKGQGRNSPLHF.

The chain joins TRBV5-6 to TRBJ2-7, with D perhaps assigned TRBD1 or TRBD2 (5 bases each). Germline CDR1 reads SGHDT; CDR2 reads YYEEEE. There are 15 residues in the CDR3. Deletions cut 0 bases from V and 4 bases from J, with 14 bases between. Written as DNA, the CDR3 is TGTGCCAGCAGCTTGGTGTGGGGGACGGGTTACGAGCAGTACTTC. Protein: CASSLVWGTGYEQYF.

The table lists this clone with a few counts. The chain carries TRBV5-1 and TRBJ1-2; D is uncertain. The ends were cut back, 1 base at V and 4 bases at J, with 8 bases in the middle. CDR3 length equals 13 residues. CDR1 and CDR2 from the germline V gene are SGHRS and YFSETQ. The CDR3 here is CASSLNSFYGYTF. CDR3 DNA: TGCGCCAGCAGCTTGAACAGCTTCTATGGCTACACCTTC. Drawing the rest from reference TRBV5-1 and TRBJ1-2, the complete variable domain is KAGVTQTPRYLIKTRGQQVTLSCSPISGHRSVSWYQQTPGQGLQFLFEYFSETQRNKGNFPGRFSGRQFSNSRSEMNVSTLELGDSALYLCASSLNSFYGYTFGSGTRLTVV.

Notes on this clone: Other DNA sequences in this sample translate to the same CDR3. J is TRBJ1-1 and V is TRBV18; unclear D gene. The CDR3 has 14 amino acids. The V and J ends lost 3 bases and 1 base respectively, with 9 bases between them. Germline V gives CDR1 KGHSH, CDR2 LQKENI. In DNA form, the CDR3 reads TGTGCCAGCTCACCGTCTTCCGGGAACACTGAAGCTTTCTTT. As protein: CASSPSSGNTEAFF.

The chain recombines TRBV6-5 with TRBJ2-3; D is ambiguous. Deletions cut 2 bases from V and 2 bases from J, with 5 bases between. Germline V gene sequence: CDR1 MNHEY, CDR2 SVGAGI. This CDR3 spans 13 amino acids. CDR3 sequence: CASSYAPTDTQYF. In nucleotides, the CDR3 is TGTGCCAGCAGTTACGCCCCCACAGATACGCAGTATTTT.

The V and J genes are TRBV7-2 and TRBJ2-2; D tentatively reads TRBD1 or TRBD2 (5 bases each). V lost 2 bases and J 7 bases, leaving 14 bases between the germline ends. This CDR3 has 15 residues. The germline V gene encodes CDR1 SGHTA and CDR2 FQGNSA. The CDR3 protein is CASSLKRGVSGELFF. CDR3 nucleotides: TGTGCCAGCAGCTTAAAAAGGGGAGTGAGCGGGGAGCTGTTTTTT.

The gene calls are TRBV5-1 and TRBJ2-1; D gene unclear. CDR3 length: 13 residues. Germline V gene sequence: CDR1 SGHRS, CDR2 YFSETQ. Trimming took 0 bases from V and 6 from J, leaving 7 bases between them. DNA of the CDR3: TGCGCCAGCAGCTTGGTTCTATTCAATGAGCAGTTCTTC. This gives the protein CASSLVLFNEQFF. Looking up the rest from reference TRBV5-1 and TRBJ2-1 gives the full variable domain: KAGVTQTPRYLIKTRGQQVTLSCSPISGHRSVSWYQQTPGQGLQFLFEYFSETQRNKGNFPGRFSGRQFSNSRSEMNVSTLELGDSALYLCASSLVLFNEQFFGPGTRLTVL.

This sequence joins TRBV5-1 and TRBJ2-3; possible D gene TRBD2, 6 bases. There are 15 residues in the CDR3. The germline V gene encodes CDR1 SGHRS and CDR2 YFSETQ. The V and J ends lost 0 bases and 5 bases respectively, with 13 bases between them. CDR3 region: CASSLDRGIVDTQYF. The CDR3 nucleotides are TGCGCCAGCAGCTTGGATCGCGGGATTGTAGATACGCAGTATTTT.

V is TRBV27 and J is TRBJ1-2; tentative D call: TRBD1 (5 bases). The CDR3 length is 14 residues. The germline gives CDR1 MNHEY, CDR2 SMNVEV (reference sequence). V dropped 2 bases and J dropped 5 bases, with 12 bases sitting between them. In DNA, the CDR3 is TGTGCCAGCAGTTTACATTTCCAGGGTTATGGCTACACCTTC. This translates into CASSLHFQGYGYTF.

J is TRBJ2-3 and V is TRBV5-4, with D tentatively TRBD1 or TRBD2 (6 bases each). The V end lost 2 bases, the J end lost 1 base, and 11 bases lay between the germline ends. The CDR3 extends over 15 amino acids. In germline, CDR1 is SGHNT, CDR2 YYREEE (reference sequence). This chain's CDR3 is CASSFRGHGTDTQYF. CDR3 in DNA: TGTGCCAGCAGCTTCCGGGGGCATGGCACAGATACGCAGTATTTT.

J is TRBJ2-7 and V is TRBV29-1; TRBD2 aligns across 10 bases. This CDR3 is built from 14 residues. The germline V gene encodes CDR1 SQVTM and CDR2 ANQGSEA. With 6 bases clipped from V and 4 bases from J, the junction kept 9 bases outside the gene matches. For the CDR3, the DNA is TGCAGCGTCGCTGGAGCTAGCGGGAGTTACGAGCAGTACTTC. Amino acids: CSVAGASGSYEQYF.

The chain links TRBV5-4 to TRBJ1-5, with D unclear. The CDR3 contains 14 residues. Germline CDR1 SGHNT, CDR2 YYREEE (reference sequence). V shed 4 bases and J shed 4 bases, with 12 bases lying between them. CDR3 nucleotides: TGTGCCAGCAGCGTAGACGGGAGAAATCAGCCCCAGCATTTT. The encoded protein is CASSVDGRNQPQHF.

This chain uses TRBV9 with TRBJ2-2; 10 nucleotides align to TRBD2. V trimming: 4 bases; J trimming: 5 bases; junction bases outside the gene matches: 8. Germline V gives CDR1 SGDLS, CDR2 YYNGEE. The CDR3 is 16 amino acids. CDR3 DNA: TGTGCCAGCAGCCCCAGAGCGGGAGGGATTACCGGGGAGCTGTTTTTT. Protein product: CASSPRAGGITGELFF.

V gene TRBV2 combines with J gene TRBJ1-1; D is uncertain. The CDR3 spans 17 residues. Germline CDR1 reads SNHLY; CDR2 reads FYNNEI. Trimming left V 1 base short and J 3 bases short, with 18 bases between. In nucleotides, the CDR3 is TGTGCCAGCAGTGAAGGGGTTTTTGGGTTATTCGACACTGAAGCTTTCTTT. This codes for CASSEGVFGLFDTEAFF.